Listed below are T cell receptor beta chains from one sample, sequenced in a study of T cells expressing NK-cell markers. TCRdb reworked the 5' RACE reads into one entry per CDR3 protein, no DNA. The table lists some 600,000 distinct CDR3 sequences. The sample taken for sequencing was blood T cells: a sorted CD56 or NKG2C T cell subset, CD4+ or CD8+ T cells, or bulk PBMC T cells (not recorded which). The receptor source for this set is a man aged 18 to 30 in good health. CDR3s include the opening cysteine and the closing phenylalanine or tryptophan. Fields, in order: V gene, J gene, CDR3 protein.

>TRBV6-6|TRBJ2-7
CASSYAGQGRYF
>TRBV9|TRBJ2-1
CASSVNSREGRYNEQFF
>TRBV7-2|TRBJ2-4
CASSLGGGPNIQYF
>TRBV4-2|TRBJ2-3
CASSQDRQRSGTDTQYF
>TRBV6-1|TRBJ1-4
CASSPQGTGEKLFF
>TRBV4-2|TRBJ2-5
CASSQSGVGAQYF
>TRBV6-5|TRBJ1-5
CASSLQDRRYAQPQHF
>TRBV5-1|TRBJ2-7
CASSGNSGSLGEQYF
>TRBV24-1|TRBJ2-5
CATSDWTDQETQYF
>TRBV6-2/TRBV6-3|TRBJ1-1
CASIMLGTTEAFF
>TRBV9|TRBJ2-1
CASSALAGDGEQFF
>TRBV12-3/TRBV12-4|TRBJ1-6
CASSFLSLGSPLHF
>TRBV5-1|TRBJ2-4
CASSSGLGLAKNIQYF
>TRBV5-1|TRBJ1-1
CASQLGGIDTEAFF
>TRBV4-2|TRBJ1-4
CASSQDRDRGGGEKLFF
>TRBV7-2|TRBJ2-5
CASSLAKQGGEETQYF
>TRBV6-4|TRBJ2-1
CASSDSPGAYEQFF